This entry features one T cell receptor beta chain sequence. Sequencing used immunoSEQ multiplex PCR; TCRdb keeps in-frame clones, though not all of them. The sample has approximately 200,000 clones; around 86% are singletons. The data derive from a study of T cell responses to AZD1222 COVID-19 vaccine. CDR3 length equals 16 residues. Trimming removed 6 bases at V and 4 bases at J, with 20 bases between. The germline CDR1 and CDR2 sequences are MDHEN and SYDVKM. This TCR came from an adult in good health. The input for sequencing was peripheral blood, taken on day 0 of MenACWY control vaccination. V gene TRBV28 combines with J gene TRBJ2-3; no clear D. CDR3 nucleotide sequence: TGTGCCAGCAGCCCCGTACCCTCCTGGGCTGCAGATACGCAGTATTTT. Its protein is CASSPVPSWAADTQYF.